This note documents a single TCR beta chain sequence. In the original workflow: The assay estimated nucleated cells by amplifying reference gene primers. Only in-frame clones appear in the TCRdb table, and some are missing; sequencing was by immunoSEQ multiplex PCR. V, J and clone size are those of that table, while D and trimming were read from the DNA. The sample holds around 250,000 clones, roughly four fifths seen once. The data originate from a study of blood T cell repertoires in COVID-19. At the level of the study: Samples of COVID-19 (acute and convalescent) were obtained from the United States, Italy and Spain. PBMCs, B-cell-depleted T cells, or T cells were the source of the cDNA or gDNA that made up the material.

The TCR sequence derives from a man aged 25-40 years who had recovered from COVID-19. The material sequenced was peripheral blood.

DNA for the CDR3: TGTGCCAGCAGATCAGACAGGGGCGAGCAGTACTTC. Its protein is CASRSDRGEQYF. The rearrangement joins TRBV5-4 to TRBJ2-7; the match to TRBD1 covers 8 bases. CDR3 length: 12 amino acids. Trimming cost V 5 bases and J 6 bases; bases outside gene matches: 4. The germline gives CDR1 SGHNT, CDR2 YYREEE (reference sequence).